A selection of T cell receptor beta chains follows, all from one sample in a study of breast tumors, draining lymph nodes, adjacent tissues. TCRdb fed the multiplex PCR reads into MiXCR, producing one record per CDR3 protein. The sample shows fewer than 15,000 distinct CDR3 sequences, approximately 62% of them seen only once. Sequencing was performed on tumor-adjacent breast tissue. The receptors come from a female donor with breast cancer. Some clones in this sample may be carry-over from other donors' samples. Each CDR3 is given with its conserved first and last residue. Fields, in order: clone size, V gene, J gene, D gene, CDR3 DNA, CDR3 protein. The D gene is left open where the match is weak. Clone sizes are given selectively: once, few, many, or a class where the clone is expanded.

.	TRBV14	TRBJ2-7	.	TGTGCCAGCAGCCCCGTAGGGGGAGGGGTTTTCGACGAGCAGTACTTC	CASSPVGGGVFDEQYF
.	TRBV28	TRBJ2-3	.	TGTGCCAGCAGTCCCGCCTGGGGGGCCACAGATACGCAGTATTTT	CASSPAWGATDTQYF
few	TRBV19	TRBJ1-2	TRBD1	TGTGCCACCCGAACAGCAGGGGGCGGTCGTGGCTACACCTTC	CATRTAGGGRGYTF
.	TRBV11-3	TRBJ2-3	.	TGTGCCAGCCAGGAGACGGGCAACACAGATACGCAGTATTTT	CASQETGNTDTQYF
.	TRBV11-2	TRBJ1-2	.	TGTGCCAGCAGCTTAGATATGGGGCCACTCTATGGCTACACCTTC	CASSLDMGPLYGYTF
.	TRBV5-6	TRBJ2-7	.	TGTGCCAGCAGCCCCGGACCTGGTACCTACGAGCAGTACTTC	CASSPGPGTYEQYF
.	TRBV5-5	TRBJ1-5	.	TGTGCCAGCAACAACAGCCCAAATCAGCCCCAGCATTTT	CASNNSPNQPQHF
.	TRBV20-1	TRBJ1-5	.	TGCAGTGCCCGCCTAAGGCAGGCCAGAAATCAGCCCCAGCATTTT	CSARLRQARNQPQHF
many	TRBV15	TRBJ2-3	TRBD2	TGTGCCACCAGCAGAATACGGGGGGGGACTAGCACAGATACGCAGTATTTT	CATSRIRGGTSTDTQYF
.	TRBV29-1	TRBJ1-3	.	TGCAGCGTTAAGGCTTCGGTCTCTGGAAACACCATATATTTT	CSVKASVSGNTIYF
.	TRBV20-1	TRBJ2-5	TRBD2	TGCAGTGCTTCCCCTAGCGGGCACGAGACCCAGTACTTC	CSASPSGHETQYF
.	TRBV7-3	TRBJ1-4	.	TGTGCCAGCTTAGGGTCTGCAACTAATGAAAAACTGTTTTTT	CASLGSATNEKLFF
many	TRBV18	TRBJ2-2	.	TGTGCCAGCTCATCCATTCAGAACACCGGGGAGCTGTTTTTT	CASSSIQNTGELFF
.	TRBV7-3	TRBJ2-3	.	TGTGCCAGCAGCTTAACTGCAGGGTTGAGCACAGATACGCAGTATTTT	CASSLTAGLSTDTQYF
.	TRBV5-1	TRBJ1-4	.	TGCGCCAGCAGCACCGGATCGCAGCCGGAAAAACTGTTTTTT	CASSTGSQPEKLFF
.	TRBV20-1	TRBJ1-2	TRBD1	TGCAGTGCTAGAGATCAGCGGACCGGGACAGGGGCCTACGGCTACACCTTC	CSARDQRTGTGAYGYTF
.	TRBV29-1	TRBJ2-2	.	TGCAGCGTTGCTAGAAACACCGGGGAGCTGTTTTTT	CSVARNTGELFF
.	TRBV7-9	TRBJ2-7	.	TGTGCCAGCAGCTTAGATACAGGGTTTCACGAGCAGTACTTC	CASSLDTGFHEQYF
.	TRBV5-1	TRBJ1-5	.	TGCGCCAGCAACTACTTGGGGTGGAATCAGCCCCGGCATTTT	CASNYLGWNQPRHF
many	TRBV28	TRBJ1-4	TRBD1	TGTGCCAGCAGTTTAGGGACAGGATTAAACCTGTTTTTT	CASSLGTGLNLFF
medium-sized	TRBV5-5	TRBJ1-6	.	TGTGCCAGCAGCTTGCTTTCTGACTCACCCCTCCACTTT	CASSLLSDSPLHF
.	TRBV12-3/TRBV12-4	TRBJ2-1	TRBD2	TGTGCCAGCAGTTTCACTAGCGGGGGGGGCTACAATGAGCAGTTCTTC	CASSFTSGGGYNEQFF
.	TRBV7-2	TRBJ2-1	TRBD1	TGTGCCAGCAGCTTACGACAGGGGGTCCTAGCGCGCAACAATGAGCAGTTCTTC	CASSLRQGVLARNNEQFF
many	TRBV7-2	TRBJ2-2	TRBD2	TGTGCCAGCAGCTGGGGGGGTGGAGGCGGGGAGCTGTTTTTT	CASSWGGGGGELFF
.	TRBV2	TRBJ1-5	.	TGTGCCAGCAGTGAAGGAAGGGAGGATCAGCCCCAGCATTTT	CASSEGREDQPQHF
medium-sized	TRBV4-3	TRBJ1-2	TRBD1	TGCGCCAGCAGCCAAGAAACAGGGGTTGGCTACACCTTC	CASSQETGVGYTF
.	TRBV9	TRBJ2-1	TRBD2	TGTGCCAGCAGCGTAGGTGGGGGGGCCTACAATGAGCAGTTCTTC	CASSVGGGAYNEQFF
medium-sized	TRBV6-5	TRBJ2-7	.	TGTGCCAGCAGTCAAAGGGACGGCTACGAGCAGTACTTC	CASSQRDGYEQYF
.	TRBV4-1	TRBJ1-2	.	TGCGCCAGCAGCCAAAACTATGGCTACACCTTC	CASSQNYGYTF
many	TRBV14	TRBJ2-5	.	TGTGCCAGCAGCCAAGATTTGGGCCAAGAGACCCAGTCCTTC	CASSQDLGQETQSF
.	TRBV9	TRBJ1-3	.	TGTGCCAGCAGCTCCGCGAACACCATATATTTT	CASSSANTIYF
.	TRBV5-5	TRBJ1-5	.	TGTGCCAGCAGCTTGGCAGGTTTCAGTCAGCCCCAGCATTTT	CASSLAGFSQPQHF
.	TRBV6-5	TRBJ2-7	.	TGTGCCAGCAACCCCCTTAAGGGAACCTACGAGCAGTACTTC	CASNPLKGTYEQYF
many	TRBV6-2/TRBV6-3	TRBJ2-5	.	TGTGCCAGCAGTTATTATGAGACCCAGTACTTC	CASSYYETQYF
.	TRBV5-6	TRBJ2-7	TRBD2	TGTGCCAGCAGCTTGGGACTAGCGGGACAATACGAGCAGTACTTC	CASSLGLAGQYEQYF
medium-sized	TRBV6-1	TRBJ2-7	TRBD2	TGTGCCAGCAGTGAACAGCGGGGGGGGACCGAGCAGTACTTC	CASSEQRGGTEQYF
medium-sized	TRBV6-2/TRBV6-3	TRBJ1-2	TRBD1	TGTGCCAGCAGTTATTCGGGACAGACTTATGGCTACACCTTC	CASSYSGQTYGYTF
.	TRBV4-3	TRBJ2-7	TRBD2	TGCGCCAGCAGCCCAGGACTAGCGGGAAGGAGCTCCTACGAGCAGTACTTC	CASSPGLAGRSSYEQYF
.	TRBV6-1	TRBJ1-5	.	TGTGCCAGCAGTTACTCCAGCGGGATAAATCAGCCCCAGCATTTT	CASSYSSGINQPQHF
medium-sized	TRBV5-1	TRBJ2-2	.	TGCGCCAGCAGCTTTCGGCAGAACACCGGGGAGCTGTTTTTT	CASSFRQNTGELFF
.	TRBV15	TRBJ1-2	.	TGTGCCACCAGCAGAGATATTGGGACTTGGGGCTACACCTTC	CATSRDIGTWGYTF
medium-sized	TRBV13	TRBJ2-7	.	TGTGCCAGCAGCCGGACCGGGACCGAGACCTACGAGCAGTACTTC	CASSRTGTETYEQYF
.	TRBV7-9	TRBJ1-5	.	TGTGCCAGCAGCATCGGGGATCAGCCCCAGCATTTT	CASSIGDQPQHF
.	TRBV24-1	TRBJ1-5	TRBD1	TGCAGTGCTACGGCAGGGGGGAGCAATCAGCCCCAGCATTTT	CSATAGGSNQPQHF
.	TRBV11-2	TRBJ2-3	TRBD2	TGTGCCAGCAGCTTAGATGCGCTGGCGCTAGCGGGGGCCTTAAGCACAGATACGCAGTATTTT	CASSLDALALAGALSTDTQYF
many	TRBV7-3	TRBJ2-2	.	TGTGCCAGCAGCCTAGGGGGCACCGGGGAGCTGTTTTTT	CASSLGGTGELFF
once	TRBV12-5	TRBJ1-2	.	TGTGCTAGTGGTTTGGGGGGGTATGGCTACACCTTC	CASGLGGYGYTF
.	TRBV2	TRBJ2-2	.	TGTGCCAGCAAGGGAGGACAACTAAACACCGGGGAGCTGTTTTTT	CASKGGQLNTGELFF
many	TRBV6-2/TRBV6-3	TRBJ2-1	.	TGTGCCAGCAGTCACTCGGGTGCTTACAATGAGCAGTTCTTC	CASSHSGAYNEQFF
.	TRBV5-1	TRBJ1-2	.	TGCGCCAGCAGCTTGGAACAGGGCAGTCATATCTATGGCTACACCTTC	CASSLEQGSHIYGYTF
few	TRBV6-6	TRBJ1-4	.	TGTGCCAGCAGTTACTACAGCGAGGGGAAAGGGGAACTGTTTTTT	CASSYYSEGKGELFF
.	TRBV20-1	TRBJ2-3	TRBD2	TGCAGTGCTAGAGAGCGCCTGCCCCAAGCGGGGAGCACAGATACGCAGTATTTT	CSARERLPQAGSTDTQYF